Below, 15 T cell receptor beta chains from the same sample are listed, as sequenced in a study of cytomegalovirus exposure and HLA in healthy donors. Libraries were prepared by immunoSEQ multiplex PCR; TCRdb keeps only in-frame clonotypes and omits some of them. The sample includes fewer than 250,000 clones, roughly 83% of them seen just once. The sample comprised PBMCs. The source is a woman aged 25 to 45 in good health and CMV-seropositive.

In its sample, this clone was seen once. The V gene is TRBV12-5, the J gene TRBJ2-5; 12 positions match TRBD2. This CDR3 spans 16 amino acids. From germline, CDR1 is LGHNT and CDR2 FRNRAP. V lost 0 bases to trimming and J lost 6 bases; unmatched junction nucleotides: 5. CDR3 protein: CASGLVLAGGWKTQYF. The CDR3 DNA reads TGTGCTAGTGGTTTGGTACTAGCGGGAGGATGGAAGACCCAGTACTTC.

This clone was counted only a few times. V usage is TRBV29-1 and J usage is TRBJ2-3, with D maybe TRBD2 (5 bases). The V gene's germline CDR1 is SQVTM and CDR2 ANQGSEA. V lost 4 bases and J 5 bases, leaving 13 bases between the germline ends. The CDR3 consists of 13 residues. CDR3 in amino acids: CSVVGGLRDTQYF. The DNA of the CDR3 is TGCAGCGTTGTAGGTGGACTGAGAGATACGCAGTATTTT.

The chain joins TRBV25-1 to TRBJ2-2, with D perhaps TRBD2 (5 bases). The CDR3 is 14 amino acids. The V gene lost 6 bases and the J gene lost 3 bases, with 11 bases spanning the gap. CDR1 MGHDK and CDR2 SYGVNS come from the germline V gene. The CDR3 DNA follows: TGTGCCAGCAGCGAGGGCGAGGACACCGGGGAGCTGTTTTTT. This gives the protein CASSEGEDTGELFF.

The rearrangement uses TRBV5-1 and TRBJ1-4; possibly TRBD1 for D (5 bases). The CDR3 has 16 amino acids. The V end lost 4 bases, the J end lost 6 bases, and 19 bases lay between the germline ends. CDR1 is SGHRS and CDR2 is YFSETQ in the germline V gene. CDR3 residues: CASSPDGGTVDEKLFF. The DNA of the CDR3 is TGCGCCAGCAGCCCCGATGGGGGAACAGTGGATGAAAAACTGTTTTTT.

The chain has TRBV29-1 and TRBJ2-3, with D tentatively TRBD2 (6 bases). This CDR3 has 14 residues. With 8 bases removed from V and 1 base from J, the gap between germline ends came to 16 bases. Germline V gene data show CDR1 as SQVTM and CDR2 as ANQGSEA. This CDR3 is CSCQRERGTDTQYF. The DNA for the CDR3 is TGCAGCTGCCAACGGGAGAGAGGCACAGATACGCAGTATTTT.

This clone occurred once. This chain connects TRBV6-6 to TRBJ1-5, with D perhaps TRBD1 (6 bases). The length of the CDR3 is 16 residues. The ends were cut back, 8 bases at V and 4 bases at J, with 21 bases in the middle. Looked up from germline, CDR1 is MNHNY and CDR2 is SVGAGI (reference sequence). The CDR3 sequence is CASLFGGGQVNQPQHF. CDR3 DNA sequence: TGTGCCAGCCTATTCGGGGGGGGGCAGGTTAATCAGCCCCAGCATTTT.

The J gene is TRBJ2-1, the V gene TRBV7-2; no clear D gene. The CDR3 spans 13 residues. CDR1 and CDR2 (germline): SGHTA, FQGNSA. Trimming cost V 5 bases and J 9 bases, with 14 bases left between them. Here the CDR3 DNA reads TGTGCCAGCAGCCCAACTTCGCTCACTGAGCAGTTCTTC. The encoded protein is CASSPTSLTEQFF. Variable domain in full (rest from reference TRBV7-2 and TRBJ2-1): GAGVSQSPSNKVTEKGKDVELRCDPISGHTALYWYRQSLGQGLEFLIYFQGNSAPDKSGLPSDRFSAERTGGSVSTLTIQRTQQEDSAVYLCASSPTSLTEQFFGPGTRLTVL.

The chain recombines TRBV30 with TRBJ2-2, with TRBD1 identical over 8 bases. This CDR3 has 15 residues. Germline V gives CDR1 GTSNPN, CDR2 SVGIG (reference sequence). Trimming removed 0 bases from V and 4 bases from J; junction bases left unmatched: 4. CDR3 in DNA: TGTGCCTGGAGTGTTAGGGACAGGCTCACCGGGGAGCTGTTTTTT. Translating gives CAWSVRDRLTGELFF. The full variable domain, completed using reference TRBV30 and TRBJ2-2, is SQTIHQWPATLVQPVGSPLSLECTVEGTSNPNLYWYRQAAGRGLQLLFYSVGIGQISSEVPQNLSASRPQDRQFILSSKKLLLSDSGFYLCAWSVRDRLTGELFFGEGSRLTVL.

CDR3 in amino acids: CASRLGADEQFF. As DNA, the CDR3 is TGTGCCAGCAGGCTGGGAGCTGATGAGCAGTTCTTC. The chain couples TRBV27 to TRBJ2-1; weak D call: TRBD2 (5 bases). This CDR3 comprises 12 residues. Germline loops: CDR1 MNHEY, CDR2 SMNVEV (reference sequence). V lost 6 bases to trimming and J lost 8 bases, with 11 bases between them.

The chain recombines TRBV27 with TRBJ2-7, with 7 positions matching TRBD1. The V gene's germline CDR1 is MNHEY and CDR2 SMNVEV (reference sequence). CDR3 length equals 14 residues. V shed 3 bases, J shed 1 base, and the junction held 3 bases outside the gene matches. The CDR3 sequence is CASSFVGQSYEQYF. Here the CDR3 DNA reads TGTGCCAGCAGTTTTGTGGGACAGTCCTACGAGCAGTACTTC.

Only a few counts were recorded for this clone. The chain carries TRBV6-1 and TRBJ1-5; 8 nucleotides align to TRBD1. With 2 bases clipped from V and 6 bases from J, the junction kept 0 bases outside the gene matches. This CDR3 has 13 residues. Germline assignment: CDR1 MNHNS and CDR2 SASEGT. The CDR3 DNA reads TGTGCCAGCAGTGAACAGGGGGCTCAGCCCCAGCATTTT. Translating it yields CASSEQGAQPQHF.

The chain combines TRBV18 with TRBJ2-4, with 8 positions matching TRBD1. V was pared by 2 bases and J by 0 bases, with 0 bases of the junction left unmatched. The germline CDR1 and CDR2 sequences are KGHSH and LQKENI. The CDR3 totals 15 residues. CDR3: CASSPGQGAKNIQYF. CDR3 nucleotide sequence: TGTGCCAGCTCACCAGGACAGGGAGCCAAAAACATTCAGTACTTC. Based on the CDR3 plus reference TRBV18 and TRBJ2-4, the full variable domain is NAGVMQNPRHLVRRRGQEARLRCSPMKGHSHVYWYRQLPEEGLKFMVYLQKENIIDESGMPKERFSAEFPKEGPSILRIQQVVRGDSAAYFCASSPGQGAKNIQYFGAGTRLSVL.

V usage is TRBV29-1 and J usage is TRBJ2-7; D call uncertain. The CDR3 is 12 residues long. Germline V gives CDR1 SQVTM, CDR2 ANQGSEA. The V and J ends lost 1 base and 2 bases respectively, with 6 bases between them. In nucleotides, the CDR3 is TGCAGCGTTGAAGTGGGCCCCTACGAGCAGTACTTC. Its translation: CSVEVGPYEQYF.

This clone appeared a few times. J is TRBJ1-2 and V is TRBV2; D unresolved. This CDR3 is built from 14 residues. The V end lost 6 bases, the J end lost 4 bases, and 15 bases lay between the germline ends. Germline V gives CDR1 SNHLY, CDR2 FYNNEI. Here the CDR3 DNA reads TGTGCCAGCAGCCCCACACAGACTGTCTATGGCTACACCTTC. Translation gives CASSPTQTVYGYTF.

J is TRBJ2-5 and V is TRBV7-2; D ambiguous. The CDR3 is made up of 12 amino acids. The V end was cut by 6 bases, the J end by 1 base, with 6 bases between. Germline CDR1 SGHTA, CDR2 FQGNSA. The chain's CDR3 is CASSGRQETQYF. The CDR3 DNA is TGTGCCAGCAGTGGGCGCCAAGAGACCCAGTACTTC.